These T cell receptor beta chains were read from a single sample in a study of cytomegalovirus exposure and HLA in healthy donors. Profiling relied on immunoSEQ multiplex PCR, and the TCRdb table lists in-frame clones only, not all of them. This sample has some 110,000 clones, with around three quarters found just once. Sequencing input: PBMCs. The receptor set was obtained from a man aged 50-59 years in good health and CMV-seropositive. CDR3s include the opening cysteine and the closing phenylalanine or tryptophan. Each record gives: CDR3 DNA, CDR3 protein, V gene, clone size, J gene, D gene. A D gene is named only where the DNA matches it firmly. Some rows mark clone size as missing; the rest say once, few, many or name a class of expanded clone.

CDR3 DNA: TGCGCAAGCACCCCAGGGGGGACTAGGACTAATGAAAAACTGTTTTTT
CDR3 protein: CASTPGGTRTNEKLFF
V gene: TRBV5-1
clone size: -
J gene: TRBJ1-4
D gene: TRBD1

CDR3 DNA: TGCAGCGTGGGACAGGACCAGGGTACGCAGTATTTT
CDR3 protein: CSVGQDQGTQYF
V gene: TRBV29-1
clone size: -
J gene: TRBJ2-3
D gene: TRBD1

CDR3 DNA: TGTGCCAGCAGCTTACAGGGGTCGGGATCACCCCTCCACTTT
CDR3 protein: CASSLQGSGSPLHF
V gene: TRBV7-9
clone size: -
J gene: TRBJ1-6
D gene: -

CDR3 DNA: TGTGCCAGCTCGACCGGGACAGGGACCTACGAGCAGTACTTC
CDR3 protein: CASSTGTGTYEQYF
V gene: TRBV18
clone size: -
J gene: TRBJ2-7
D gene: TRBD1

CDR3 DNA: TGCGCCAGCAGCCAAGATCTAGAGCGAGGAGCCTACGAGCAGTACTTC
CDR3 protein: CASSQDLERGAYEQYF
V gene: TRBV4-3
clone size: -
J gene: TRBJ2-7
D gene: -

CDR3 DNA: TGCGCCAGCAGCCAAGGGCCGTGGCAGGGGAAAAACGGTGAGCAGTTCTTC
CDR3 protein: CASSQGPWQGKNGEQFF
V gene: TRBV4-1
clone size: -
J gene: TRBJ2-1
D gene: -

CDR3 DNA: TGTGCCTGGAGTGTGAGCCGGGAGCAGTTCTTC
CDR3 protein: CAWSVSREQFF
V gene: TRBV30
clone size: -
J gene: TRBJ2-1
D gene: -

CDR3 DNA: TGTGCCAGCAGCCTAGAGGGGTATGCAGATACGCAGTATTTT
CDR3 protein: CASSLEGYADTQYF
V gene: TRBV7-2
clone size: -
J gene: TRBJ2-3
D gene: -

CDR3 DNA: TGTGCCAGCAGCTTAGAGGCAGGGGCGAACACTGAAGCTTTCTTT
CDR3 protein: CASSLEAGANTEAFF
V gene: TRBV7-2
clone size: -
J gene: TRBJ1-1
D gene: -

CDR3 DNA: TGTGCCACCAGCTCCCAAGGGACAGGGTATGGCTACACCTTC
CDR3 protein: CATSSQGTGYGYTF
V gene: TRBV15
clone size: -
J gene: TRBJ1-2
D gene: TRBD1

CDR3 DNA: TGTGCCAGCAGCTTCGGTCACGTTGAGGGAAAACTGTTTTTT
CDR3 protein: CASSFGHVEGKLFF
V gene: TRBV7-9
clone size: few
J gene: TRBJ1-4
D gene: -

CDR3 DNA: TGTGCCAGCTCACAGGACAGGGATGAAGCTTTCTTT
CDR3 protein: CASSQDRDEAFF
V gene: TRBV18
clone size: -
J gene: TRBJ1-1
D gene: TRBD1

CDR3 DNA: TGCAGTGCTCAGGGTGGGATTGAAGCTTTCTTT
CDR3 protein: CSAQGGIEAFF
V gene: TRBV20-1
clone size: -
J gene: TRBJ1-1
D gene: -

CDR3 DNA: TGTGCCAGCATCCAAGACAGGGCGGAGGGCTACACCTTC
CDR3 protein: CASIQDRAEGYTF
V gene: TRBV5-6
clone size: -
J gene: TRBJ1-2
D gene: TRBD1

CDR3 DNA: TGCGCCAGCAGCTCCGGACAGATGAACACTGAAGCTTTCTTT
CDR3 protein: CASSSGQMNTEAFF
V gene: TRBV5-1
clone size: few
J gene: TRBJ1-1
D gene: -

CDR3 DNA: TGTGCCAGCAGTGTAGGGGGTCGGTCACCCCTCCACTTT
CDR3 protein: CASSVGGRSPLHF
V gene: TRBV28
clone size: -
J gene: TRBJ1-6
D gene: -

CDR3 DNA: TGTGCCTCGGGGACAGCCAACGGTGCTGGCTACACCTTC
CDR3 protein: CASGTANGAGYTF
V gene: TRBV6-6
clone size: -
J gene: TRBJ1-2
D gene: TRBD1

CDR3 DNA: TGTGCCAGCAGTTCAGCTACAGGGCGGATCTACGAGCAGTACTTC
CDR3 protein: CASSSATGRIYEQYF
V gene: TRBV6-5
clone size: -
J gene: TRBJ2-7
D gene: -

CDR3 DNA: TGTGCCATCAGTGGCCAGTCAGGCGACTATGGCTACACCTTC
CDR3 protein: CAISGQSGDYGYTF
V gene: TRBV10-3
clone size: -
J gene: TRBJ1-2
D gene: -

CDR3 DNA: TGTGCCAGCAGTATTGGACAGGGTGGTGCTTTCTTT
CDR3 protein: CASSIGQGGAFF
V gene: TRBV28
clone size: -
J gene: TRBJ1-1
D gene: TRBD1

CDR3 DNA: TGTGCCAGCAGCCCTGAGGTAGCGGGGGGGCAAGGGGACACCGGGGAGCTGTTTTTT
CDR3 protein: CASSPEVAGGQGDTGELFF
V gene: TRBV7-3
clone size: -
J gene: TRBJ2-2
D gene: TRBD2

CDR3 DNA: TGTGCCAGCAGGTTAAACAGGGGAACTAATGAAAAACTGTTTTTT
CDR3 protein: CASRLNRGTNEKLFF
V gene: TRBV2
clone size: -
J gene: TRBJ1-4
D gene: TRBD1

CDR3 DNA: TGTGCCAGCTCACCACCCCGGACAGGACTTTACACTGAAGCTTTCTTT
CDR3 protein: CASSPPRTGLYTEAFF
V gene: TRBV18
clone size: -
J gene: TRBJ1-1
D gene: TRBD1

CDR3 DNA: TGTGCCAGCAGCTCGGGACAGGTAAAGGGGAACACTGAAGCTTTCTTT
CDR3 protein: CASSSGQVKGNTEAFF
V gene: TRBV7-9
clone size: -
J gene: TRBJ1-1
D gene: TRBD1